The source of this T cell receptor beta chain is a study of PD-L1 blockade in urothelial cancer. Study-wide context: The researchers analyzed blood 3 weeks (second dose) and 6 weeks after treatment start.

Overall study results and limits: Where pretreatment blood TCR clonality fell below the median, better survival was predicted.

Time point reported: pretreatment peripheral blood. Details on this clone: Its antigen remains unknown.

Sequenced by immunoSEQ multiplex PCR; TCRdb stores in-frame clones only, minus some. Among about 53,000 clones listed, around nine tenths were seen once. V was pared by 6 bases and J by 3 bases, with 7 bases of the junction left unmatched. The CDR3 is 13 residues long. Looked up from germline, CDR1 is SQVTM and CDR2 is ANQGSEA. The sample in question was PBMCs, obtained around atezolizumab (anti-PD-L1) treatment. The chain has TRBV29-1 and TRBJ2-7, with 8 bases aligning to TRBD1. This clonotype was obtained from a woman aged 55-69 years with urothelial cancer. CDR3 nucleotides: TGCAGCGTCTCAGGGGGCTCCAACTACGAGCAGTACTTC. It specifies CSVSGGSNYEQYF.